This T cell receptor (beta chain) was observed in a study of CXCR3-negative and CXCR3-positive naive CD8 T cells. Study-wide background: Sequencing gave 120 million to 150 million TRB reads overall, about 1.5 +/- 0.3 million per library.

This clonotype is called medium-sized (0.01 to 0.1%) based on its frequency. The antigen is unknown. At a few hundred thousand cells each, triplicate sorts were carried out for each CD8+ T cell subset. Looked up from germline, CDR1 is SGHRS and CDR2 is YFSETQ. The CDR3 consists of 14 residues. Libraries of TRB cDNA were made by 5' RACE and carried UMIs. TCRdb derives one entry per CDR3 protein from the 5' RACE reads, leaving out DNA. Across about 6,700 distinct CDR3 sequences, the top ten clones capture more than 1.4% of the sample. Overall study findings and caveats: For the naive subsets, surface CD5 was similar, and TCR strength was inferred from TRB CDR3 properties. Both naive subsets, CXCR3-negative and CXCR3-positive, displayed similar TRBV-TRBJ usage, unlike memory cells.

The sequencing sample was made of naive CXCR3- CD8+ T cells from blood. Stated subset: CD45RO-CCR7+CD27+CD95- naive CD8+ T cells lacking CXCR3 (TNR3-). This TCR came from a human donor in good health. Some clones in this sample may be carry-over from other donors' samples. This chain connects TRBV5-1 to TRBJ2-7; lacking DNA, the TRBD1 call made by TCRdb goes unchecked. The CDR3 loop reads CASSFGTFYDEQYF. Filled out from reference TRBV5-1 and TRBJ2-7, the complete variable domain reads KAGVTQTPRYLIKTRGQQVTLSCSPISGHRSVSWYQQTPGQGLQFLFEYFSETQRNKGNFPGRFSGRQFSNSRSEMNVSTLELGDSALYLCASSFGTFYDEQYFGPGTRLTVT.